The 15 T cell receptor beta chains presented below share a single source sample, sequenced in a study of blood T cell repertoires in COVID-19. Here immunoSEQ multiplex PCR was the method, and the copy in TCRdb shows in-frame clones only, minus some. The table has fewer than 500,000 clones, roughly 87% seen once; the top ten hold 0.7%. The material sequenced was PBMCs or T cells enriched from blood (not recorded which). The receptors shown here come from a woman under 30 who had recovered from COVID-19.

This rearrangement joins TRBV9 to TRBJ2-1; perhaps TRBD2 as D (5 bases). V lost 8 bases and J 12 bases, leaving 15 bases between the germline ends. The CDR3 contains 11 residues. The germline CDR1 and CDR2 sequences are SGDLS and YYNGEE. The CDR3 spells CASGGEVGQFF. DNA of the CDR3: TGTGCCAGTGGAGGTGAGGTAGGGCAGTTCTTC.

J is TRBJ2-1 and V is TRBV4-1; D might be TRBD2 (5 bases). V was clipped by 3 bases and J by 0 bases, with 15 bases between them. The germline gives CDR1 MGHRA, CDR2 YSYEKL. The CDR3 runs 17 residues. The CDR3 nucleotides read TGCGCCAGCAGCCAGGGTTATCTAGCCAGCTCCTACAATGAGCAGTTCTTC. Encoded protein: CASSQGYLASSYNEQFF.

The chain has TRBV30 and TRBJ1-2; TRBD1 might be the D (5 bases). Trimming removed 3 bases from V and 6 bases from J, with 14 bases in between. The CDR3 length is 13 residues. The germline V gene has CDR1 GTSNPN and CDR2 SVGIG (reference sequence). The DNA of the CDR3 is TGTGCCTGGAGCCCCAACGGGGGTGATGGCTACACCTTC. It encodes CAWSPNGGDGYTF.

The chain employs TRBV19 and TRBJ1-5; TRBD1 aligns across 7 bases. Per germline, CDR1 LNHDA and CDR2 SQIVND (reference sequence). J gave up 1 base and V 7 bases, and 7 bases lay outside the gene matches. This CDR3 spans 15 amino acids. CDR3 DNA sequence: TGTGCCAGTACCGATACAGGGGACAGCAATCAGCCCCAGCATTTT. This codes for CASTDTGDSNQPQHF.

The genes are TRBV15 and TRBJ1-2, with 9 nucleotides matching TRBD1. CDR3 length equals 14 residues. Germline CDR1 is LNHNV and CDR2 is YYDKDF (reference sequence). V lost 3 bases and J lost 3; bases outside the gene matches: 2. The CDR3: CATSRGQGDYGYTF. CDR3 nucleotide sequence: TGTGCCACCAGCAGGGGACAGGGTGACTATGGCTACACCTTC.

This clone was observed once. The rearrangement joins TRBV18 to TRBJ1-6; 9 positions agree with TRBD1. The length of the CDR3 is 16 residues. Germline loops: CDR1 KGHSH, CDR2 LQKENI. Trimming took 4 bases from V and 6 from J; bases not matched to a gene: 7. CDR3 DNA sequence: TGTGCCAGCTCACGATACTCGGGACAGGGTAATTCACCCCTCCACTTT. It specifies CASSRYSGQGNSPLHF. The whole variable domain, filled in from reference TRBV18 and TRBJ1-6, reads NAGVMQNPRHLVRRRGQEARLRCSPMKGHSHVYWYRQLPEEGLKFMVYLQKENIIDESGMPKERFSAEFPKEGPSILRIQQVVRGDSAAYFCASSRYSGQGNSPLHFGNGTRLTVT.

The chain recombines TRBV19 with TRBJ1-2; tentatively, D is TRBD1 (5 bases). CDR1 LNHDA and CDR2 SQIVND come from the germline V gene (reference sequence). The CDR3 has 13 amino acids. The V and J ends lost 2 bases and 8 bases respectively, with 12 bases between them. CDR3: CASSIMEGRGYTF. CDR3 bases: TGTGCCAGTAGTATAATGGAGGGGCGAGGCTACACCTTC. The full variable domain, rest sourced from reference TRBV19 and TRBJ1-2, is DGGITQSPKYLFRKEGQNVTLSCEQNLNHDAMYWYRQDPGQGLRLIYYSQIVNDFQKGDIAEGYSVSREKKESFPLTVTSAQKNPTAFYLCASSIMEGRGYTFGSGTRLTVV.

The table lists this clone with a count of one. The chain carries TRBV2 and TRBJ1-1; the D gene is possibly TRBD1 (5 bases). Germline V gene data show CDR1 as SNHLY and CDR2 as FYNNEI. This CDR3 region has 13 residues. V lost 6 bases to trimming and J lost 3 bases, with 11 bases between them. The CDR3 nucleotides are TGTGCCAGCAGAATTCAGGGTGACACTGAAGCTTTCTTT. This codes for CASRIQGDTEAFF.

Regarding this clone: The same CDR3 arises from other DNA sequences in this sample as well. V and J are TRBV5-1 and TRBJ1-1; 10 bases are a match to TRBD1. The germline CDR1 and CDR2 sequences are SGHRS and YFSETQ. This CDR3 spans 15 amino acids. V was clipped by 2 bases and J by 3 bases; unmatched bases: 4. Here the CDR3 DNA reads TGCGCCAGCAGCTTAGGAGGGACAGGGGACACTGAAGCTTTCTTT. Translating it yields CASSLGGTGDTEAFF.

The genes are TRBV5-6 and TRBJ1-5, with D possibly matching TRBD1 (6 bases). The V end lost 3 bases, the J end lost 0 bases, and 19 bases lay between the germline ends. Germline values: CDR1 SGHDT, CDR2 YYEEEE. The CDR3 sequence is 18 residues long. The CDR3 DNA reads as TGTGCCAGCAGCTCCTTACAGGGAATGGGTTATAGCAATCAGCCCCAGCATTTT. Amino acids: CASSSLQGMGYSNQPQHF.

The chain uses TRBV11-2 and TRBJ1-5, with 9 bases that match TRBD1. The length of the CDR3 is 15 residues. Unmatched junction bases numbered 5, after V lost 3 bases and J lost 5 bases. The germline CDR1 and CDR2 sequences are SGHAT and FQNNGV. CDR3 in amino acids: CASSFSTGGDQPQHF. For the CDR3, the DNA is TGTGCCAGCAGCTTCTCCACAGGGGGCGATCAGCCCCAGCATTTT. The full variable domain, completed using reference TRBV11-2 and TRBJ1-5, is EAGVAQSPRYKIIEKRQSVAFWCNPISGHATLYWYQQILGQGPKLLIQFQNNGVVDDSQLPKDRFSAERLKGVDSTLKIQPAKLEDSAVYLCASSFSTGGDQPQHFGDGTRLSIL.

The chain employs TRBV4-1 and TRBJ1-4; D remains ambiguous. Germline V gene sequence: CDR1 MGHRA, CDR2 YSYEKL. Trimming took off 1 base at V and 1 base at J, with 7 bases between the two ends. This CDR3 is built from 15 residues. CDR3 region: CASSQVFVTNEKLFF. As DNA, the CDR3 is TGCGCCAGCAGCCAAGTATTCGTAACTAATGAAAAACTGTTTTTT.

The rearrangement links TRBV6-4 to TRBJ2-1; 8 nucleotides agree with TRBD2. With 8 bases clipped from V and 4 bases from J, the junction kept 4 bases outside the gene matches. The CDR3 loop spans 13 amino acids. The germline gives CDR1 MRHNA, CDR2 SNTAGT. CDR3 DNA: TGTGCCAGCGCTAGCGGGTCGTACAATGAGCAGTTCTTC. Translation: CASASGSYNEQFF.

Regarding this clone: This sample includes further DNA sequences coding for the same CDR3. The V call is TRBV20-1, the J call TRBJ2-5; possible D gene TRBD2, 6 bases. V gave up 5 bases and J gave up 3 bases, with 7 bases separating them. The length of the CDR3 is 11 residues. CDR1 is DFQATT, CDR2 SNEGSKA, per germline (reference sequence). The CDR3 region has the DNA TGCAGTGCTGGGGGGAAAGAGACCCAGTACTTC. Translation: CSAGGKETQYF.

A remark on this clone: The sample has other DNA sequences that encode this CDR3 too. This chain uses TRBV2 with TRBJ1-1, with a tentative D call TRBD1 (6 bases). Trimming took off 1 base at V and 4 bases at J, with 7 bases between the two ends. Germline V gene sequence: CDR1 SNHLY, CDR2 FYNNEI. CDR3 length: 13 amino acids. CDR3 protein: CASSEVQGTEAFF. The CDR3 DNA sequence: TGTGCCAGCAGTGAAGTACAGGGCACTGAAGCTTTCTTT.